In its sample, the clone carrying this T cell receptor beta chain is medium-sized (0.01 to 0.1%). Antigen unknown. Overall study results and limits: In terms of TCR gene usage, tumor memory CD4+ T cells clustered together with blood and lymph node memory CD4+ cells, as well as with lymph node naive CD4+ cells.

Constant-region reverse primers amplified full-length variable regions, followed by semi-nested Nested Universal Primer A PCR. TCRdb passed the 5' RACE reads through MiXCR, listing each CDR3 protein once. The sample lists around 52,000 distinct CDR3 sequences, about 28% seen once, with more than 3% in the top ten. Trimming removed 7 bases at V and 4 bases at J, with 13 bases between. The CDR3 is 13 amino acids. Germline V gene lookup returns CDR1 SGHTA and CDR2 FQGNSA. The V gene is TRBV7-2, the J gene TRBJ1-1, with D perhaps TRBD1 (5 bases). Sequencing was carried out using tumor-infiltrating memory CD4+ T cells sorted from the breast tumor. This sample's subset: memory CD4+ T cells, CD4+CD45RO+CD25-. This clonotype originated in a female donor with breast cancer. CDR3 sequence reads: CASTPAGGTEAFF. DNA of the CDR3: TGTGCCAGCACCCCGGCGGGGGGCACTGAAGCTTTCTTT.